This TCR beta chain stems from a study of cytomegalovirus exposure and HLA in healthy donors (dated by TCRdb to the late 2010s). Broadly, across the study: According to an earlier analysis of a few hundred of the donors, roughly 180 million T cells yielded roughly 110 million unique TCR beta sequences and around 300 Gb of sequence data. An early release covering over 500 HLA-typed donors comprised about 300 gigabases of sequencing data and around 85 million unique TCR sequences. Among the 398 genotyped donors, around 81% belonged to the genetic ancestry cluster associated with self-reported Caucasian donors. The study was designed to test whether signatures of past pathogen exposure could be identified by cataloging public T cell receptors. Using immunosequencing, the study profiled T cell repertoires from 500 to 800 subjects and related those repertoires to cytomegalovirus serostatus. Besides the first cohort of 550 to 750 subjects, a separate validation cohort made up of 95 to 150 different subjects was used. The study combined high-throughput TCR immunosequencing, statistical association of individual TCRs with disease status, and machine learning to predict cytomegalovirus infection status. A later analysis re-examined previously published TCR beta repertoires from 610 or so donors and added high-resolution HLA genotyping to investigate patterns of TCR occurrence. Rather than using new phenotypic data, the later analysis identified candidate immune exposures from TCR beta sequences and from how often those sequences occurred across donors. An earlier analysis of some 500 of the donors applied high-throughput TCR beta sequencing to assess whether each TCR beta V gene segment acted as functional or pseudogenic. Donor age, sex, ethnicity and CMV serostatus were compiled alongside the repertoire data. Genome-wide SNP genotypes for about three fifths of the 666 donors were used in a later genetic analysis, which treated that subset as a discovery cohort. Every repertoire in the discovery cohort had been generated on one and the same sequencing platform. Class I and class II HLA loci were covered by the typing at four-digit resolution. The number of donors typed differed by locus, with roughly 629-640 for A, B, C, DRB1 and DQB1, over 500 for DQA1, 600 to 610 for DPA1, and approximately 470 for DPB1. Roughly five DR-DQ haplotypes were handled as single units for association and clustering, since linkage in the cohort was strong. Among about 370 genotyped donors of the cohort, an average of around 250,000 unique TCR beta nucleotide sequences was sequenced per donor, of which 15% to 20% were non-productive. What the research found in general, with its limitations: Strong co-occurrence of HLA alleles, especially DR and DQ, made assigning TCR associations to individual alleles difficult. A later analysis found that most CMV-associated TCR beta chains appeared HLA-restricted, with HLA associations seemingly driven largely by CMV exposure. Roughly uniform sequencing depth across donors was assumed in presence/absence analyses, although this assumption may not hold. Because HLA typing was unavailable for some donors at each locus, only the typed subset was used in association tests. In this cohort, only TCR beta chains were sequenced, and detectable features were limited by the absence of alpha or paired-chain data. A later analysis found that TCR association rates varied across HLA loci, with DRB1 alleles showing the most associated TCRs and HLA-C alleles the fewest. The classifier was reported to diagnose cytomegalovirus status with high specificity and sensitivity in both the original cohort and the validation cohort. Broadly in line with IMGT annotations, most TCR beta V segments showed up in productive rearrangements about 87% or about 30% of the time in an earlier analysis of 587 of the donors. Immune exposure information for the cohort was limited to CMV serostatus. V-gene and J-gene trimming of TCR beta chains was associated with a missense DCLRE1C variant in a later genetic analysis, and the association was replicated in an independent cohort. Some IMGT-functional V segments, including TRBV6-2 and TRBV6-3, could not be told apart with the 87-base-pair reads, so those segments were excluded. A further reported finding was that TCR beta sequences accurately predicted the HLA-A and HLA-B alleles for most subjects in the first cohort. In the study, around 160 TCR beta chains were listed as associated with cytomegalovirus. A later genetic analysis reported fewer N-insertions in productive TCRs among donors in an Asian-associated ancestry cluster than the roughly 700-donor mean. Specific HLA alleles were associated with 15,000 to 20,000 TCR beta sequences at a false discovery rate of 0.05 in a later analysis. Roughly 17 rarely observed V segments, including chromosome 9 orphons, were excluded from the earlier analysis of about 500 of the donors because counts were too low. In vitro tests confirmed that a few of the cytomegalovirus-associated TCR beta chains recognize cytomegalovirus antigens. A cluster of highly shared sequence variants was judged likely to represent a technical artifact of the sequencing pipeline. Correlated functional status among segregating V segments might be attributable to linkage disequilibrium, but an unknown experimental factor could not be ruled out. The authors suggested that the approach could potentially be extended to other disease states and immunological phenotypes. Across donors, most TCR sequences were observed very rarely, whereas some public TCRs were present in many individuals. A later analysis found that HLA-associated TCR beta chains were more clonally expanded and had lower generation probabilities than equally common non-associated chains. In a later analysis, several top co-occurrence clusters were reported to appear linked to parvovirus B19, influenza, CMV and Epstein-Barr virus.

Receptor libraries were prepared by the immunoSEQ multiplex PCR assay. A mixture of 60 forward primers for TCR Vbeta segments and 13 reverse primers for TCR Jbeta segments was used in the multiplex PCR. Amplification of the CDR3 region of rearranged TCR beta genes was performed with a multiplex PCR assay on genomic DNA. The Illumina HiSeq System was used to sequence the amplified TCR beta libraries as 87-base-pair reads. Under the source paper's analysis protocol: A later analysis tallied 75 million to 95 million unique TCR beta chains across the 660 or so repertoires, and about 12 million of those chains were shared by two or more donors. Raw reads were error-corrected and collapsed into unique sequences by a nearest-neighbor algorithm in which closely related sequences were merged to remove PCR and sequencing errors. CDR3 sequences were aligned to IMGT reference sequences to assign V, D and J gene segments. For a sequence to be retained, a match of at least six nucleotides was required to both a V gene segment and a J gene segment. Rearrangements were classified as productive when the CDR3 lacked stop codons and remained in frame with V and J, and all other rearrangements were classified as non-productive. Following IMGT convention, CDR3 was defined as the stretch from the second conserved V-encoded cysteine to the conserved J-encoded phenylalanine. The earlier analysis of 500 to 750 of the donors excluded any sequence lacking an unambiguous match to a single V gene segment. An earlier analysis of some 500 of the donors classified V segments as functional when productive rearrangements were above 56.7% and as segregating when the standard deviation between donors was above 5%. A statistical classification framework was built to diagnose cytomegalovirus status from the catalog of TCR beta chain sequences. In a later analysis, TCR nucleotide sequences were compared against IMGT/GENE-DB human TR gene sequences so that V and J genes could be assigned. Using the TCRdist pipeline, a later analysis assigned CDR3 sequences along with most-parsimonious VDJ recombination scenarios. In a later analysis, each TCR beta chain was defined by its CDR3 amino acid sequence together with its V-gene family, and reads without a unique V-gene family were excluded. A later analysis removed 500 to 650 highly shared, low-generation-probability nucleotide sequences to deal with suspected cross-contamination and a sequencing artifact. For each public chain, a later analysis derived a clonal expansion index from normalized ranks of inferred template counts within each repertoire. A later analysis computed generation probabilities with a VDJ recombination model fitted to out-of-frame rearrangements, and checked the results against IGoR. Hypergeometric tests were used in a later analysis to score TCR-TCR, TCR-HLA and TCR-CMV co-occurrence, with a repertoire-size bias correction applied to the TCR pairs. To estimate false discovery rates, a later analysis permuted the HLA or CMV assignments 20 times. A later analysis grouped co-occurring TCRs with DBSCAN, adding TCRdist sequence similarity when clustering within HLA-allele-positive subsets. Repertoires with fewer than 30,000 or more than 120,000 public chains, plus five repertoires with anomalous nucleotide sharing, were excluded from co-occurrence clustering. TCRdb retrieved this table from immuneACCESS and kept in-frame rearrangements only. Not all clones are present; in checked studies, unresolved V genes account for under half, and no reason is known for the remainder. Clonal size and the V and J genes are those of that table, whereas D and trimming came from the DNA. The sample yields 130,000 or so clones; approximately 80% were counted once. Together, the top ten hold under 3% of the sample.

Comment on this clone: Its target antigen remains unknown. The sample holds no much larger clone one base away, and base qualities are not on file.

In total, 600 or so healthy bone marrow donors made up the cohort. All cohort members were sampled while nominally healthy, although unrecorded immune exposures were likely present. The donor tested CMV seropositive, placing the donor among the 250 to 300 seropositive members of the cohort. Each donor provided a peripheral blood sample, and peripheral blood mononuclear cells were used for TCR beta sequencing. The Qiagen DNeasy Blood Extraction Kit was used to extract genomic DNA from the blood cell samples. The CDR3 sequence holds 13 residues, the cysteine and phenylalanine included. Just CDR3 DNA is preserved here, 39 bases in frame from base 1. For CDR1 and CDR2, the germline V gene lists SNHLY and FYNNEI. V drops 8 bases and J drops 4 bases, leaving 14 bases in between.

The chain joins TRBV2 to TRBJ1-2; a tentative D call is TRBD1 (5 bases match). Specimen: PBMCs. The receptor comes from a woman under 30 in good health and CMV-seropositive. CDR3 sequence: CASSGGGGYGYTF. In nucleotides, the sequence is TGTGCCAGCTCCGGGGGGGGTGGCTATGGCTACACCTTC.